The 21 T cell receptor beta chains listed next were all sequenced from one sample in a study of shared T cell receptors in the human thymus. Method: immunoSEQ multiplex PCR; TCRdb's copy keeps in-frame clones and lacks some. The repertoire holds some 700,000 clones, 85% to 90% seen once, with approximately 0.01% in the top ten. The sample was also reused in another study, on human thymus T cells.

The sequenced sample was thymocytes. The receptor source for this set is a boy younger than two with a congenital heart defect.

The CDR3 sequence: CASSPSGSRSYEQYF. The CDR3 nucleotides are TGTGCCAGCAGTCCCTCGGGGTCTCGTAGCTACGAGCAGTACTTC. The chain combines TRBV7-3 with TRBJ2-7; maybe TRBD2 (5 bases). CDR3 length: 15 amino acids. Germline CDR1 SGHTA, CDR2 FQGTGA. The V gene lost 6 bases and the J gene lost 3 bases, with 18 bases spanning the gap.

The gene calls are TRBV25-1 and TRBJ2-3, with 12 nucleotides matching TRBD2. Per the germline V gene, CDR1 is MGHDK and CDR2 is SYGVNS. There are 18 residues in the CDR3. The ends lost 4 bases at V and 0 bases at J; junction bases unmatched: 8. Here the CDR3 reads CASSARTSGKGSTDTQYF. The CDR3 nucleotides are TGTGCCAGCAGTGCCCGGACTAGCGGGAAGGGAAGCACAGATACGCAGTATTTT.

The rearrangement joins TRBV27 to TRBJ1-3; 7 positions agree with TRBD1. This CDR3 contains 15 residues. Per germline, CDR1 MNHEY and CDR2 SMNVEV (reference sequence). V shed 5 bases, J shed 4 bases, and the junction held 8 bases outside the gene matches. The chain's CDR3 is CASSAAWGQGNTIYF. DNA for the CDR3: TGTGCCAGCAGTGCCGCTTGGGGACAGGGAAACACCATATATTTT.

V usage is TRBV7-8 and J usage is TRBJ2-7; 15 nucleotides align to TRBD2. From germline, CDR1 is SGHVS and CDR2 FQNEAQ. V lost 1 base, J lost 4 bases, and 5 bases stayed unmatched. CDR3 length: 17 residues. CDR3 residues: CASSLGTSGRAGYEQYF. The CDR3 region has the DNA TGTGCCAGCAGCTTAGGGACTAGCGGGAGGGCCGGGTACGAGCAGTACTTC.

The rearrangement links TRBV27 to TRBJ1-5, with D unclear. The V end lost 4 bases, the J end lost 0 bases, and 10 bases lay between the germline ends. This CDR3 comprises 15 residues. Germline CDR1 and CDR2: MNHEY and SMNVEV (reference sequence). The CDR3 sequence is CASSYKGSSNQPQHF. CDR3 nucleotides: TGTGCCAGCAGTTATAAAGGGAGTAGCAATCAGCCCCAGCATTTT.

The V and J genes are TRBV19 and TRBJ2-3; no clear D. Trimming left V 6 bases short and J 4 bases short, with 8 bases between. The germline V gene encodes CDR1 LNHDA and CDR2 SQIVND (reference sequence). CDR3 length: 12 residues. This CDR3 reads CASSPSADTQYF. CDR3 bases: TGTGCCAGTAGCCCCTCCGCAGATACGCAGTATTTT.

The genes are TRBV13 and TRBJ1-5; D is unresolved. The germline CDR1 and CDR2 sequences are PRHDT and FYEKMQ (reference sequence). There are 13 residues in the CDR3. V gave up 0 bases and J gave up 4 bases, with 4 bases separating them. CDR3 sequence (DNA): TGTGCCAGCAGCTTAGGCCATAATCAGCCCCAGCATTTT. Protein product: CASSLGHNQPQHF.

The CDR3 sequence is CASSIDLGGRATDTQYF. CDR3 DNA sequence: TGTGCCAGTAGTATAGATCTCGGCGGGAGGGCGACAGATACGCAGTATTTT. The chain recombines TRBV19 with TRBJ2-3, with 9 nucleotides matching TRBD2. CDR3 length equals 17 residues. The germline CDR1 and CDR2 sequences are LNHDA and SQIVND (reference sequence). The V gene end was trimmed by 0 bases and the J gene end by 3 bases; junction bases not matched to a gene: 7.

This clone was counted only a few times. This sequence joins TRBV6-4 and TRBJ2-3, with TRBD2 matching 12 bases. Germline V lookup: CDR1 MRHNA, CDR2 SNTAGT. V lost 0 bases and J lost 3; bases outside the gene matches: 10. This CDR3 is built from 19 residues. The CDR3 coding sequence is TGTGCCAGCAGTGACTCGAATTCTAGCGGGAGGGTTGCGACAGATACGCAGTATTTT. It specifies CASSDSNSSGRVATDTQYF.

This sequence joins TRBV14 and TRBJ1-2; D is possibly TRBD1 (5 bases). Germline-derived CDR1 and CDR2 are SGHDN and FVKESK. The V end was cut by 4 bases, the J end by 7 bases, with 16 bases between. The CDR3 totals 14 residues. The CDR3: CASSPGGVPGGYTF. CDR3 nucleotides: TGTGCCAGCAGCCCCGGGGGAGTTCCAGGTGGCTACACCTTC. The full variable domain, completed using reference TRBV14 and TRBJ1-2, is EAGVTQFPSHSVIEKGQTVTLRCDPISGHDNLYWYRRVMGKEIKFLLHFVKESKQDESGMPNNRFLAERTGGTYSTLKVQPAELEDSGVYFCASSPGGVPGGYTFGSGTRLTVV.

This rearrangement joins TRBV10-3 to TRBJ2-7; D call uncertain. The CDR3 runs 14 residues. V lost 3 bases, J lost 5 bases, and 14 bases lay in between. Germline V gene lookup returns CDR1 ENHRY and CDR2 SYGVKD. The CDR3 DNA reads as TGTGCCATCAGTGATCAACCCGAGGCCGACGAGCAGTACTTC. Translation: CAISDQPEADEQYF.

This clone was counted between two and nine times. The chain recombines TRBV30 with TRBJ1-3; 12 bases match TRBD1. CDR3 length equals 19 residues. Germline CDR1 is GTSNPN and CDR2 is SVGIG (reference sequence). J gave up 1 base and V 2 bases, and 12 bases lay outside the gene matches. The CDR3 coding sequence is TGTGCCTGGAGTCACCCTCCGGGACAGGGGGCGTTTTCTGGAAACACCATATATTTT. Its protein is CAWSHPPGQGAFSGNTIYF.

The chain has TRBV2 and TRBJ1-1; D is perhaps TRBD1 (5 bases). Trimming left V 11 bases short and J 0 bases short, with 16 bases between. This CDR3 has 14 amino acids. Germline V lookup: CDR1 SNHLY, CDR2 FYNNEI. CDR3: CAPRASDLNTEAFF. CDR3 coding DNA: TGTGCCCCCAGGGCGTCAGACCTGAACACTGAAGCTTTCTTT.

The V call is TRBV7-8, the J call TRBJ2-7, with D perhaps matching TRBD2 (6 bases). Trimming shortened V by 2 bases and J by 1 base, and 15 bases separated the two germline ends. CDR1 is SGHVS and CDR2 is FQNEAQ in the germline V gene. This CDR3 comprises 16 residues. CDR3 nucleotides: TGTGCCAGCAGCTTAAAGATGGCGGGACGATCCTACGAGCAGTACTTC. Translating it yields CASSLKMAGRSYEQYF. Based on the CDR3 plus reference TRBV7-8 and TRBJ2-7, the full variable domain is GAGVSQSPRYKVAKRGQDVALRCDPISGHVSLFWYQQALGQGPEFLTYFQNEAQLDKSGLPSDRFFAERPEGSVSTLKIQRTQQEDSAVYLCASSLKMAGRSYEQYFGPGTRLTVT.

This rearrangement joins TRBV27 to TRBJ2-5; a possible D gene is TRBD2 (7 bases). The CDR3 length is 16 residues. With 2 bases removed from V and 4 bases from J, the gap between germline ends came to 17 bases. Germline-derived CDR1 and CDR2 are MNHEY and SMNVEV (reference sequence). The CDR3 is CASSLRGRAKGETQYF. In nucleotides, the CDR3 is TGTGCCAGCAGTTTAAGGGGGAGGGCAAAGGGAGAGACCCAGTACTTC.

This chain connects TRBV21-1 to TRBJ2-1; the table's D call of TRBD2 was not tested on the DNA. TRBV21-1 is annotated as a pseudogene. The length of the CDR3 is 20 residues. CDR3 residues: CASSKDQSPGLGHTIGEEFF. The CDR3 DNA reads as TGTGCCAGCAGCAAAGACCAAAGCCCTGGACTAGGACATACAATTGGGGAGGAGTTCTTC.

V usage is TRBV5-6 and J usage is TRBJ2-7; 8 nucleotides line up with TRBD1. Per the germline V gene, CDR1 is SGHDT and CDR2 is YYEEEE. The J segment lost 3 bases and the V segment lost 1 base, leaving 6 bases of the junction unmatched. This CDR3 has 15 residues. The CDR3 nucleotides read TGTGCCAGCAGCTTGCGGGGACAGGCATACTACGAGCAGTACTTC. As protein: CASSLRGQAYYEQYF. Full variable domain (missing parts from reference TRBV5-6 and TRBJ2-7): DAGVTQSPTHLIKTRGQQVTLRCSPKSGHDTVSWYQQALGQGPQFIFQYYEEEERQRGNFPDRFSGHQFPNYSSELNVNALLLGDSALYLCASSLRGQAYYEQYFGPGTRLTVT.

This clone has only one observation. The J gene is TRBJ1-1, the V gene TRBV19; D gene unclear. Germline CDR1 LNHDA, CDR2 SQIVND (reference sequence). The V end lost 1 base, the J end lost 4 bases, and 10 bases lay between the germline ends. The CDR3 spans 14 residues. Written as DNA, the CDR3 is TGTGCCAGTAGTATAGTCGGAGGGTTCACTGAAGCTTTCTTT. This gives the protein CASSIVGGFTEAFF.

This clone was found once. The V and J genes are TRBV18 and TRBJ1-5, with D perhaps TRBD1 (5 bases). The length of the CDR3 is 13 residues. The germline gives CDR1 KGHSH, CDR2 LQKENI. Trimming removed 3 bases at V and 7 bases at J, with 10 bases between. Written as DNA, the CDR3 is TGTGCCAGCTCACCCCCGGGGGACCAGCCCCAGCATTTT. Translation gives CASSPPGDQPQHF.

The chain couples TRBV5-1 to TRBJ2-7, with 11 bases aligning to TRBD2. CDR1 is SGHRS, CDR2 YFSETQ, per germline. CDR3 length equals 16 residues. V shed 5 bases, J shed 3 bases, and the junction held 10 bases outside the gene matches. CDR3 sequence: CASRLLAGGINYEQYF. Here the CDR3 DNA reads TGCGCCAGCAGATTATTAGCGGGAGGGATCAACTACGAGCAGTACTTC.

The rearrangement links TRBV27 to TRBJ1-6; 9 bases agree with TRBD1. J lost 6 bases, V lost 7 bases, and 4 bases had no gene match. The CDR3 spans 14 residues. From germline, CDR1 is MNHEY and CDR2 SMNVEV (reference sequence). The CDR3 DNA is TGTGCCAGCACTATGACAGGGGGTAATTCACCCCTCCACTTT. The encoded protein is CASTMTGGNSPLHF.